This TCR beta chain was captured by sequencing in a study of T cell responses to AZD1222 COVID-19 vaccine. Study-wide results and limits: At baseline, just a handful of AZD1222 recipients tested seropositive. Sampled repertoires all dated from after the peak T cell response. Among vaccine-associated CD4 TCRs, coverage spanned spike, with dominance at 160-218 and 743-854.

This CDR3 contains 18 residues. V lost 0 bases and J 0 bases, leaving 15 bases between the germline ends. Germline V gene data show CDR1 as GTSNPN and CDR2 as SVGIG (reference sequence). Concerning this clone itself: What it binds is unknown.

Assay: immunoSEQ multiplex PCR; the TCRdb copy retains only in-frame clones and omits some. This sample has around 80,000 clones; about 90% occur once, and the top ten carry 1.3%. The sequencing used peripheral blood, collected 28 days after the second AZD1222 dose. The rearrangement links TRBV30 to TRBJ2-6; D not certain. The receptor was isolated from an adult who received the AZD1222 COVID-19 vaccine. CDR3 coding DNA: TGTGCCTGGAGTGTTGAGTTGTCGTCTGGCTCTGGGGCCAACGTCCTGACTTTC. This translates into CAWSVELSSGSGANVLTF.